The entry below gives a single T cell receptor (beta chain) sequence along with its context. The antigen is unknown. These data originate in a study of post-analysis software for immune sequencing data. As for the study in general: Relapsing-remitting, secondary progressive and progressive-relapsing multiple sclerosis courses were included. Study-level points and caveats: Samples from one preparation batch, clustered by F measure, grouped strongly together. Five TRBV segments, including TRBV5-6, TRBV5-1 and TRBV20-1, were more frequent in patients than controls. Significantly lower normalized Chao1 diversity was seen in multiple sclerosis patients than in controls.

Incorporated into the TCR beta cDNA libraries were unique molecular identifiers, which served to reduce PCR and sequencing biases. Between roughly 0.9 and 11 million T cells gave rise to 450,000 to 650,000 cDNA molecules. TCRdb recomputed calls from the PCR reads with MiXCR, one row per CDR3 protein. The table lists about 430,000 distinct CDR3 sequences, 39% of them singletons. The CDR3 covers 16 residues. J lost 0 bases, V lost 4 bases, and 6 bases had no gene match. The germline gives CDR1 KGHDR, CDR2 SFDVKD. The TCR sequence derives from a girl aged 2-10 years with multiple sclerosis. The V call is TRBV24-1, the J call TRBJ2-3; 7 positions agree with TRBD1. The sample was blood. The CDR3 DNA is TGTGCCACCAGTGAAAGCGACAGGGCCAGCACAGATACGCAGTATTTT. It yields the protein CATSESDRASTDTQYF.